The clone carrying this TCR beta chain was counted only a few times. Its antigen is not identified. The entry originates in a study of cytomegalovirus exposure and HLA in healthy donors. V was cut by 1 base and J by 3 bases, with 11 bases left in between. The germline CDR1 and CDR2 sequences are SGDLS and YYNGEE. The CDR3 loop spans 15 amino acids. Notes on the study in general: The classifier, whose performance was assessed in both the original and validation cohorts, reportedly diagnosed cytomegalovirus status with high specificity and sensitivity.

Use of 60 Vbeta and 13 Jbeta primers characterized the PCR. TCRdb keeps only in-frame clones here, not all; method: immunoSEQ multiplex PCR. The sample lists around 200,000 clones, 82% occurring once. This TCR derives from a man aged 40-55 years in good health and CMV-seropositive. Sequenced material: PBMCs. The V call is TRBV9, the J call TRBJ2-1, with D perhaps TRBD1 (6 bases). The CDR3, as DNA: TGTGCCAGCAGCGTACAAACAGGGTTCTACAATGAGCAGTTCTTC. Translation: CASSVQTGFYNEQFF.